What follows are 5 T cell receptor beta chains derived from one specimen sequenced in a study of T cell therapy after organ transplantation. Sequencing was performed with immunoSEQ multiplex PCR; in TCRdb, only in-frame clones are kept and a portion is missing. The repertoire has about 20,000 clones, less than 90% of them found once; the top ten carry around 36%. As for time point: 20-29 weeks after completion of therapy. Antigens for these TCRs are unknown. The sample was CD8+ T cells from blood, taken after autologous CMV-specific T cell therapy. All receptors derive from a human patient who had received a solid organ transplant and had CMV disease. A subset of T cells may come from the graft donor.

The V gene is TRBV19, the J gene TRBJ2-3; D is perhaps TRBD1 (6 bases). From germline, CDR1 is LNHDA and CDR2 SQIVND (reference sequence). CDR3 length: 15 amino acids. V was trimmed by 6 bases and J by 2 bases, leaving 15 bases between them. CDR3 coding DNA: TGTGCCAGTAGCCCAACCGGGACAATCACAGATACGCAGTATTTT. Protein sequence: CASSPTGTITDTQYF.

The genes are TRBV29-1 and TRBJ2-1, with D possibly TRBD2 on 6 matching bases. The CDR3 has 14 amino acids. The ends were cut back, 2 bases at V and 9 bases at J, with 17 bases in the middle. Per germline, CDR1 SQVTM and CDR2 ANQGSEA. Here the CDR3 reads CSVERRGVQAEQFF. The DNA of the CDR3 is TGCAGCGTTGAAAGGCGGGGTGTACAGGCTGAGCAGTTCTTC.

This clone was detected once. The rearrangement joins TRBV7-9 to TRBJ2-7, with 9 bases lining up with TRBD1. The CDR3 is 13 amino acids. J was trimmed by 6 bases and V by 6 bases; bases with no gene match: 6. CDR1 is SEHNR, CDR2 FQNEAQ, per germline (reference sequence). The CDR3 reads CASRGGTGLEQYF. CDR3 in DNA: TGTGCCAGCAGAGGCGGGACAGGGCTCGAGCAGTACTTC.

The CDR3 is CASSFMGLATDTQYF. The CDR3 DNA reads as TGTGCCAGCAGCTTCATGGGACTAGCCACAGATACGCAGTATTTT. The J gene is TRBJ2-3, the V gene TRBV5-8; 9 bases align to TRBD2. Germline V gene data show CDR1 as SGHTS and CDR2 as YDEGEE. J was trimmed by 2 bases and V by 2 bases; bases with no gene match: 3. This CDR3 comprises 15 residues.

There are a few counts of this clone. J is TRBJ2-1 and V is TRBV27; D remains unclear. CDR3 length: 13 amino acids. Germline loops: CDR1 MNHEY, CDR2 SMNVEV (reference sequence). Trimming left V 6 bases short and J 7 bases short, with 13 bases between. The CDR3 region has the DNA TGTGCCAGCAGCCCTAGACTGGTGAATGAGCAGTTCTTC. Protein: CASSPRLVNEQFF.